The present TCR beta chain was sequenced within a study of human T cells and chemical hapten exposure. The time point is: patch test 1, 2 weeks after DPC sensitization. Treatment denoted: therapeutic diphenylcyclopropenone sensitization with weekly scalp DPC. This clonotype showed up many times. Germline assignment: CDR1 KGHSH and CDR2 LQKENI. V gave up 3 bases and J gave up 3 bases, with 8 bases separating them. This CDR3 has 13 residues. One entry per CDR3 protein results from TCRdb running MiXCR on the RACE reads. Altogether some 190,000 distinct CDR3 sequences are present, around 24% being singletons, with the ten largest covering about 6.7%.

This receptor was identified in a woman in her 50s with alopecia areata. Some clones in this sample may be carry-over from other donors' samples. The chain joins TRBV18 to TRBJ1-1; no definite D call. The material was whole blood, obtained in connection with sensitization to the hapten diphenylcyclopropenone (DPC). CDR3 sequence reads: CASSPSGDTEAFF. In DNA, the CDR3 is TGTGCCAGCTCACCCAGTGGGGACACTGAAGCTTTCTTT.